This T cell receptor (beta chain) was documented in a study of cytomegalovirus exposure and HLA in healthy donors (dated by TCRdb to about 2017). Study-level background: In an earlier analysis of about 560 of the donors, around 290 Gb of sequence data and 117 million unique TCR beta sequences from 150 million to 200 million T cells were reported. The study was designed to test whether signatures of past pathogen exposure could be identified by cataloging public T cell receptors. To study patterns of TCR occurrence, a later analysis re-analyzed previously published TCR beta repertoires from several hundred donors and added high-resolution HLA genotyping. The number of typed donors differed by locus: about 629-630 for A, B, C, DRB1 and DQB1; roughly 510 for DQA1; fewer than 610 for DPA1; and some 450 for DPB1. In an earlier analysis of roughly 540 of the donors, high-throughput TCR beta sequencing was used to judge whether each TCR beta V gene segment behaved as functional or pseudogenic. Roughly 5 DR-DQ haplotypes were treated as single units for association and clustering because of strong linkage in the cohort. HLA typing included class I and class II loci at four-digit resolution. Roughly 300 gigabases of sequencing data and approximately 85 million unique TCR sequences were included in an early release covering roughly 600 HLA-typed donors. A later genetic analysis used genome-wide SNP genotypes for about three fifths of the roughly 700 donors, treating that subset as a discovery cohort. All discovery cohort repertoires had been generated on a single sequencing platform. Donor age, sex, ethnicity and CMV serostatus were collected together with the repertoire data. Rather than using new phenotypic data, the later analysis identified candidate immune exposures from TCR beta sequences and from how often those sequences occurred across donors. The study profiled the T cell repertoires of 666 subjects by immunosequencing and related them to cytomegalovirus serostatus. In addition to the first cohort of 666 subjects, a separate validation cohort of 120 different subjects was used. Of the 300 to 450 genotyped donors, approximately 82% fell in the genetic ancestry cluster associated with self-reported Caucasian donors. Across about 380 genotyped donors of the cohort, an average of about 200,000 unique TCR beta nucleotide sequences per donor were sequenced, and about a sixth of those sequences were non-productive. To predict cytomegalovirus infection status, the study brought together high-throughput TCR immunosequencing, statistical association of individual TCRs with disease status, and machine learning.

In total, just over 650 healthy bone marrow donors made up the cohort. At the time of sampling, all cohort members were nominally healthy, though unrecorded immune exposures were likely present. The donor was CMV seronegative and belonged to the group of over 300 seronegative cohort members. Every donor gave a peripheral blood sample, and the peripheral blood mononuclear cells from that sample were used for TCR beta sequencing. The Qiagen DNeasy Blood Extraction Kit was used to extract genomic DNA from the blood cell samples. Summary of the overall study and its limitations: A cluster of highly shared sequence variants was judged likely to be a technical artifact of the sequencing pipeline. Compared with equally common non-associated chains, HLA-associated TCR beta chains in a later analysis were more clonally expanded and had lower generation probabilities. Because HLA typing was missing for some donors at each locus, association tests included only the typed subset. According to a later genetic analysis, donors in an Asian-associated ancestry cluster had fewer N-insertions in productive TCRs than the approximately 610-donor mean. A few of the identified cytomegalovirus-associated TCR beta chains were confirmed in vitro to be specific for cytomegalovirus antigens. A later analysis associated 15,000 to 20,000 TCR beta sequences with specific HLA alleles at a false discovery rate of 0.05. The study gave a list of about 170 TCR beta chains associated with cytomegalovirus. Broadly in line with IMGT annotations, most TCR beta V segments showed up in productive rearrangements about 87% or about 30% of the time in an earlier analysis of around 600 of the donors. Correlated functional status among segregating V segments might be attributable to linkage disequilibrium, but an unknown experimental factor could not be ruled out. The classifier was reported to diagnose cytomegalovirus status with high specificity and sensitivity in both the original cohort and the validation cohort. Immune exposure information for the cohort was limited to CMV serostatus. In a later analysis, TCR association rates were found to vary across HLA loci, with the most associated TCRs seen for DRB1 alleles and the fewest for HLA-C alleles. Because counts were too low, some 17 rarely observed V segments, including chromosome 9 orphons, were excluded from the earlier analysis of around 640 of the donors. An association between a missense DCLRE1C variant and V-gene and J-gene trimming of TCR beta chains was found in a later genetic analysis and replicated in an independent cohort. According to a later analysis, parvovirus B19, influenza, CMV and Epstein-Barr virus appeared linked to several top co-occurrence clusters. It was suggested by the authors that the approach could potentially be generalized to other disease states and immunological phenotypes. Because the 87-base-pair reads could not distinguish some IMGT-functional V segments, including TRBV6-2 and TRBV6-3, those segments were excluded. According to a later analysis, most CMV-associated TCR beta chains appeared to be HLA-restricted, and the HLA associations seemed to be driven largely by CMV exposure. A further reported finding was that TCR beta sequences accurately predicted the HLA-A and HLA-B alleles for most subjects in the first cohort. In this cohort, only TCR beta chains were sequenced, and detectable features were limited by the absence of alpha or paired-chain data. While some public TCRs were present in many individuals, most TCR sequences turned up only very rarely across donors. Presence/absence analyses assumed roughly uniform sequencing depth across donors, an assumption that may not hold. When HLA alleles, especially DR and DQ, strongly co-occurred, attributing TCR associations to individual alleles was difficult.

Libraries were built with the immunoSEQ multiplex PCR assay. For the multiplex PCR, a mixture combining 60 forward primers for TCR Vbeta segments and 13 reverse primers for TCR Jbeta segments was used. The CDR3 region of rearranged TCR beta genes was amplified from genomic DNA with a multiplex PCR assay. The amplified TCR beta libraries were sequenced on the Illumina HiSeq System as 87-base-pair reads. The authors processed their data as follows. A later analysis counted approximately 74 million unique TCR beta chains across the 666 repertoires, and around 9.9 million of these chains were shared by at least two donors. To remove PCR and sequencing errors, raw reads were error-corrected and collapsed into unique sequences using a nearest-neighbor algorithm that merged closely related sequences. Alignment of CDR3 sequences to IMGT reference sequences was used to assign V, D and J gene segments. Each retained sequence needed at least a six-nucleotide match to both a V gene segment and a J gene segment. Rearrangements were classified as productive when the CDR3 lacked stop codons and remained in frame with V and J, and all other rearrangements were classified as non-productive. CDR3 was defined according to IMGT convention as the region running from the second conserved V-encoded cysteine to the conserved J-encoded phenylalanine. The earlier analysis of 587 of the donors excluded sequences that lacked an unambiguous match to a single V gene segment. An earlier analysis of several hundred of the donors called V segments functional above 56.7% productive rearrangements and segregating when the between-donor standard deviation exceeded 5%. A statistical classification framework was built to diagnose cytomegalovirus status from the catalog of TCR beta chain sequences. A later analysis assigned V and J genes by comparing TCR nucleotide sequences with IMGT/GENE-DB human TR gene sequences. In a later analysis, CDR3 sequences and most-parsimonious VDJ recombination scenarios were assigned using the TCRdist pipeline. In a later analysis, every TCR beta chain was defined by the combination of its CDR3 amino acid sequence and its V-gene family, and reads without a unique V-gene family were dropped. In a later analysis, 550 to 650 highly shared, low-generation-probability nucleotide sequences were removed to address suspected cross-contamination and a sequencing artifact. A later analysis calculated a clonal expansion index for each public chain from normalized within-repertoire ranks of inferred template counts. In a later analysis, generation probabilities were computed using a VDJ recombination model fitted to out-of-frame rearrangements, and the results were checked against IGoR. A later analysis scored TCR-TCR, TCR-HLA and TCR-CMV co-occurrence with hypergeometric tests, applying a repertoire-size bias correction to TCR pairs. A later analysis estimated false discovery rates by permuting HLA or CMV assignments 20 times. In a later analysis, co-occurring TCRs were grouped with DBSCAN, and TCRdist sequence similarity was added when clustering was performed within HLA-allele-positive subsets. Repertoires with fewer than 30,000 or more than 120,000 public chains, plus five repertoires with anomalous nucleotide sharing, were excluded from co-occurrence clustering. The clones in this table, taken by TCRdb from immuneACCESS, are in-frame only. Not every clone is retained; where verified, under half of the shortfall comes from an unresolved V gene, and the cause of the rest is unknown. The DNA gave D and trimming, while V, J and clone size come from that table. The sample includes around 100,000 clones, with around 60% observed a single time. The ten largest clones take up around 3.3% of the sample.

V drops 0 bases and J drops 7 bases, leaving 14 bases in between. Taken from cysteine to phenylalanine, the CDR3 has 14 residues. CDR3 DNA is the only sequence kept; it has 42 bases, read in frame from the first base. As encoded in the germline V gene, CDR1 is SGHRS while CDR2 is YFSETQ. Of note for this clone: This clone's antigen is unknown. The record has no base qualities; no much larger clone is one base away.

The V gene is TRBV5-1 and the J gene is TRBJ2-7; the D gene is possibly TRBD2, with 5 bases matching. The sample taken for sequencing was PBMCs. This TCR was sampled from a woman aged 50 to 65 in good health and CMV-seronegative. The CDR3 corresponds to CASSLAPGSGEQYF. The DNA sequence is as follows: TGCGCCAGCAGCTTGGCACCCGGGTCGGGGGAGCAGTACTTC.